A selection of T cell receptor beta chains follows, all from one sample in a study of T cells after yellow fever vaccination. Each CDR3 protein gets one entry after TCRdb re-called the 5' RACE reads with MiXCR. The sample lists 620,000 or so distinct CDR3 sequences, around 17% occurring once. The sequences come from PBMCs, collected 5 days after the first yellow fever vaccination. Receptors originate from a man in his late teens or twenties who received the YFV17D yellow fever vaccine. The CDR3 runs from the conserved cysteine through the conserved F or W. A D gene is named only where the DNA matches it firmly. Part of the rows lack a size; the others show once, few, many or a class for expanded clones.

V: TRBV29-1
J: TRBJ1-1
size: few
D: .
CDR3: CSVERGGVNTEAFF
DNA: TGCAGCGTTGAGCGTGGCGGAGTAAACACTGAAGCTTTCTTT

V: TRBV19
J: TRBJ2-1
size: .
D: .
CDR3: CATTGGNEQFF
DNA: TGTGCCACCACTGGCGGTAATGAGCAGTTCTTC

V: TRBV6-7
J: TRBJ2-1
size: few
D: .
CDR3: CASITFTTPHYNEQFF
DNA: TGTGCCAGCATAACATTCACCACCCCACATTACAATGAGCAGTTCTTC

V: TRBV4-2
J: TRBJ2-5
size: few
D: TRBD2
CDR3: CASSRGSGGPETQYF
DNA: TGTGCCAGCAGCCGAGGGAGCGGGGGTCCCGAGACCCAGTACTTC

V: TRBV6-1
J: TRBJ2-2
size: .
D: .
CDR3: CASNDRRAYTGELFF
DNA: TGTGCCAGCAACGACAGAAGGGCGTACACCGGGGAGCTGTTTTTT

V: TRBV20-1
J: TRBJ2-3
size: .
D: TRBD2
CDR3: CSAFSGDTGTDTQYF
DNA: TGCAGCGCTTTCAGCGGGGATACGGGCACAGATACGCAGTATTTT

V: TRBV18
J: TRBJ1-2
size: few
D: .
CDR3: CASSPERDYGYTF
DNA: TGTGCCAGCTCACCTGAACGGGATTATGGCTACACCTTC

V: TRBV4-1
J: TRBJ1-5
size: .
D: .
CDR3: CASSQEAYGRYQPQHF
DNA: TGCGCCAGCAGCCAAGAGGCTTACGGGAGGTATCAGCCCCAGCATTTT

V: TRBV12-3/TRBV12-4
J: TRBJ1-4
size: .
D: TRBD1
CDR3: CASSPWTGNEKLFF
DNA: TGTGCCAGCAGTCCCTGGACAGGAAATGAAAAACTGTTTTTT

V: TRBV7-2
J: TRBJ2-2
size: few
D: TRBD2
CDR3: CASSGTSSWGGELFF
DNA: TGTGCCAGCTCGGGGACTAGCTCTTGGGGCGGGGAGCTGTTTTTT

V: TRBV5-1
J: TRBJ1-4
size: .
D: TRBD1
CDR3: CASSSQTGVEKLFF
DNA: TGCGCCAGCAGCTCCCAGACAGGGGTTGAAAAACTGTTTTTT

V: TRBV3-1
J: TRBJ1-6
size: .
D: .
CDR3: CASSQDLSSYNSPLHF
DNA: TGTGCCAGCAGCCAAGACCTCAGCTCCTATAATTCACCCCTCCACTTT

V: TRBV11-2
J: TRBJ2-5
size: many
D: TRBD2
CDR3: CASSQFGGAGEYGETQYF
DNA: TGTGCCAGCAGCCAATTCGGGGGGGCCGGGGAGTACGGAGAGACCCAGTACTTC

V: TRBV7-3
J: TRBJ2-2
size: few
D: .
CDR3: CASLGNTGELFF
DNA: TGTGCCAGCCTGGGGAACACCGGGGAGCTGTTTTTT

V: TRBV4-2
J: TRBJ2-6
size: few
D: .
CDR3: CASSQGLVTGANVLTF
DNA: TGTGCCAGCAGCCAAGGACTGGTGACTGGGGCCAACGTCCTGACTTTC

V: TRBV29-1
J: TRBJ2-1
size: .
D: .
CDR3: CSAQKRGWDYNEQFF
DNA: TGCAGCGCCCAAAAACGGGGGTGGGACTACAATGAGCAGTTCTTC

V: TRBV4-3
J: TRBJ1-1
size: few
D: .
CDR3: CASSPLGRGTEAFF
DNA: TGCGCCAGCAGCCCCCTCGGCAGGGGCACTGAAGCTTTCTTT

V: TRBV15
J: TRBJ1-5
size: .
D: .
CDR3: CATSRGGTRAPQHF
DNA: TGTGCCACCAGCAGAGGAGGGACTAGGGCGCCCCAGCATTTT

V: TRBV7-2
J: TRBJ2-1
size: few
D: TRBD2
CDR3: CASSFGGSGGVVQFF
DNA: TGTGCCAGCAGCTTCGGGGGGAGCGGGGGGGTAGTGCAGTTCTTC

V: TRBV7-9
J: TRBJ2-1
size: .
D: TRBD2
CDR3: CASSPRGGALRSEQFF
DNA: TGTGCCAGCAGCCCGCGGGGGGGGGCCTTACGTTCTGAGCAGTTCTTC

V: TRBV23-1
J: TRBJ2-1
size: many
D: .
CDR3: CASSHHYNEQFF
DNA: TGCGCCAGCAGTCATCATTACAATGAGCAGTTCTTC

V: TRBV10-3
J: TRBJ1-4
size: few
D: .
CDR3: CAISEDRDNEKLFF
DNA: TGTGCCATCAGTGAGGACAGAGATAATGAAAAACTGTTTTTT

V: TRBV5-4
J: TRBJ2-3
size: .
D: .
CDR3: CASSLGGGVPDTQYF
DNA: TGTGCCAGCAGCTTGGGGGGCGGAGTTCCAGATACGCAGTATTTT

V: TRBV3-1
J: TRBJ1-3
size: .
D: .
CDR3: CASSLVGEDGNTIYF
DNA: TGTGCCAGCAGCTTAGTTGGGGAGGATGGAAACACCATATATTTT

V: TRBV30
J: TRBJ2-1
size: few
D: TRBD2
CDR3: CAWSYSGGADEQFF
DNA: TGTGCCTGGAGTTATAGCGGGGGGGCGGATGAGCAGTTCTTC